This TCR beta chain comes out of a study of blood T cell repertoires in COVID-19. Trimming removed 1 base at V and 3 bases at J, with 7 bases between. Germline lookup yields CDR1 LNHDA and CDR2 SQIVND (reference sequence). This CDR3 comprises 14 residues. Methods used by the authors: Estimation of nucleated cell counts relied on the amplification of reference gene primers. Using immunoSEQ multiplex PCR, the repertoire was profiled, and TCRdb retains in-frame clones only, with some absent. V and J calls and clone size follow that table, whereas D and trimming were derived from the DNA. Among 60,000 to 75,000 clones listed, about nine tenths were seen once.

The source is a human donor in a cohort sampled during active COVID-19. The chain carries TRBV19 and TRBJ1-5; the D is unclear. Specimen: peripheral blood. The CDR3 spells CASSIASHNQPQHF. The DNA of the CDR3 is TGTGCCAGTAGTATAGCAAGCCACAATCAGCCCCAGCATTTT.